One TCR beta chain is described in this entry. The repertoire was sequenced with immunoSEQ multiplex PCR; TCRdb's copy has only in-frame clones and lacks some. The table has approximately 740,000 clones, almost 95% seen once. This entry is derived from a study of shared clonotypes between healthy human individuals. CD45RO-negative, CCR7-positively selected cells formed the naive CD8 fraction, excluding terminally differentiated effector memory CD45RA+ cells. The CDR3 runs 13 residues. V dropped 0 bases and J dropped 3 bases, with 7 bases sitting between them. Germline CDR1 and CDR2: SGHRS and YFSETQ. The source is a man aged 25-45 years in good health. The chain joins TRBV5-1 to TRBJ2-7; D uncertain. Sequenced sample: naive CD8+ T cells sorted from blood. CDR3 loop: CASSLVGIYEQYF. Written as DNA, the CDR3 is TGCGCCAGCAGCTTGGTTGGGATCTACGAGCAGTACTTC.